Shown below are 2 T cell receptor beta chains from a single sample sequenced in a study of T cell responses to AZD1222 COVID-19 vaccine. Using immunoSEQ multiplex PCR, the repertoire was profiled, and TCRdb retains in-frame clones only, with some absent. The repertoire consists of about 170,000 clones, with about 90% occurring once and the leading ten covering 2.6%. Material: peripheral blood, obtained on day 0 of AZD1222 vaccination. These receptors originate from an adult in good health.

The chain links TRBV19 to TRBJ1-6; D unresolved. The V gene's germline CDR1 is LNHDA and CDR2 SQIVND (reference sequence). V lost 6 bases, J lost 0 bases, and 9 bases lay in between. This CDR3 is 15 amino acids long. DNA of the CDR3: TGTGCCAGTAGGGAGGATAGCTCCTATAATTCACCCCTCCACTTT. It yields the protein CASREDSSYNSPLHF.

The gene calls are TRBV10-1 and TRBJ2-7, with TRBD1 matching 11 bases. Germline values: CDR1 WNHNN, CDR2 SYGVQD (reference sequence). With 5 bases clipped from V and 6 bases from J, the junction kept 6 bases outside the gene matches. This CDR3 contains 14 residues. CDR3 coding DNA: TGCGCCAGCAGTAGTCTCGGGACAGGGGGCGAGCAGTACTTC. Translation gives CASSSLGTGGEQYF.